These 31 T cell receptor beta chains came from one sample sequenced in a study of cytotoxic CD8 clonotypes in ibrutinib-treated CLL. Here immunoSEQ multiplex PCR was the method, and the copy in TCRdb shows in-frame clones only, minus some. The sample contains around 250,000 clones, 70% of which appear only once. Material: PBMCs, obtained after 24 months of ibrutinib treatment. These receptors were taken from a human donor with chronic lymphocytic leukemia.

This clone has more than one count but fewer than ten. In nucleotides, the CDR3 is TGTGCCAGCAAGAGAGAGTATTCCTACGAGCAGTACTTC. Its translation is CASKREYSYEQYF. The chain couples TRBV6-5 to TRBJ2-7; D remains ambiguous. Looked up from germline, CDR1 is MNHEY and CDR2 is SVGAGI. The germline V and J ends were trimmed by 7 bases and 1 base, with 11 bases remaining between them. The CDR3 spans 13 residues.

This chain connects TRBV28 to TRBJ2-7; D possibly corresponds to TRBD2 (6 bases). V was pared by 6 bases and J by 5 bases, with 20 bases between. In germline, CDR1 is MDHEN, CDR2 SYDVKM. The CDR3 length is 15 residues. The CDR3 nucleotides are TGTGCCAGCAGGCCGGGGTGGAGGGTTTACAACGAGCAGTACTTC. Its protein is CASRPGWRVYNEQYF.

The chain uses TRBV5-1 and TRBJ2-7; D is ambiguous. The germline V gene encodes CDR1 SGHRS and CDR2 YFSETQ. The CDR3 has 14 amino acids. V was trimmed by 0 bases and J by 2 bases, leaving 9 bases between them. In nucleotides, the CDR3 is TGCGCCAGCAGCTTGGGTCCGCCGGCCTACGAGCAGTACTTC. Its translation is CASSLGPPAYEQYF.

The V and J genes are TRBV5-1 and TRBJ1-4; TRBD1 matches at 7 bases. Trimming cost V 4 bases and J 6 bases; bases outside gene matches: 18. CDR3 length: 18 amino acids. The germline V gene has CDR1 SGHRS and CDR2 YFSETQ. The chain's CDR3 is CASSLVRDSRQLDEKLFF. Here the CDR3 DNA reads TGCGCCAGCAGCCTAGTCCGGGACAGCCGACAACTGGATGAAAAACTGTTTTTT.

The CDR3 coding sequence is TGTGCCAGTAGCACCTCGACGGAGCAGTTCTTC. It specifies CASSTSTEQFF. The chain has TRBV19 and TRBJ2-1, with D hard to call. CDR1 LNHDA and CDR2 SQIVND come from the germline V gene (reference sequence). Trimming removed 6 bases from V and 10 bases from J, with 10 bases in between. This CDR3 comprises 11 residues.

The rearrangement joins TRBV5-1 to TRBJ2-3; D is unclear. The CDR3 covers 13 residues. Trimming pared 5 bases from V and 4 bases from J, leaving 11 bases between. In germline, CDR1 is SGHRS, CDR2 YFSETQ. CDR3 in amino acids: CASSYTSPDTQYF. The CDR3 DNA reads as TGCGCCAGCAGTTATACATCCCCAGATACGCAGTATTTT.

The V gene is TRBV7-2, the J gene TRBJ2-7; 7 bases align to TRBD2. The V gene end was trimmed by 3 bases and the J gene end by 2 bases; junction bases not matched to a gene: 7. The V gene's germline CDR1 is SGHTA and CDR2 FQGNSA. The CDR3 has 15 amino acids. CDR3 DNA: TGTGCCAGCAGCTTGACGGGAGGAGGGCCCTACGAGCAGTACTTC. Its translation is CASSLTGGGPYEQYF.

The V and J genes are TRBV30 and TRBJ1-1; D might be TRBD1 (5 bases). This CDR3 is 13 amino acids long. Germline V gives CDR1 GTSNPN, CDR2 SVGIG (reference sequence). Between the trimmed V and J ends, which lost 5 bases and 2 bases, there was a span of 12 bases. The CDR3 sequence: CAWSRDSNTEAFF. The DNA of the CDR3 is TGTGCCTGGTCCCGAGACAGCAACACTGAAGCTTTCTTT.

This rearrangement joins TRBV28 to TRBJ2-7; D is undetermined. This CDR3 region has 10 residues. The germline V gene encodes CDR1 MDHEN and CDR2 SYDVKM. Trimming took off 3 bases at V and 6 bases at J, with 3 bases between the two ends. Here the CDR3 DNA reads TGTGCCAGCAGTTTTGGCGAGCAGTACTTC. Residues: CASSFGEQYF.

The chain recombines TRBV28 with TRBJ1-4; 10 nucleotides line up with TRBD1. Trimming at V came to 4 bases and at J to 5 bases, leaving 4 bases not matched to a gene. Germline values: CDR1 MDHEN, CDR2 SYDVKM. The CDR3 runs to 15 residues. CDR3 region: CASSYPGQGNEKLFF. CDR3 sequence (DNA): TGTGCCAGCAGTTACCCGGGACAGGGGAATGAAAAACTGTTTTTT.

The chain joins TRBV7-2 to TRBJ2-6; D call uncertain. Germline V gene data show CDR1 as SGHTA and CDR2 as FQGNSA. Trimming removed 5 bases at V and 2 bases at J, with 10 bases between. The CDR3 is 15 residues long. The CDR3 DNA reads as TGTGCCAGCAGCCGCTACACAGCTGGGGCCAACGTCCTGACTTTC. Its translation: CASSRYTAGANVLTF.

This sequence joins TRBV9 and TRBJ2-7; no clear D gene. The V gene lost 0 bases and the J gene lost 0 bases, with 10 bases spanning the gap. The germline V gene has CDR1 SGDLS and CDR2 YYNGEE. This CDR3 has 15 residues. The CDR3 bases are TGTGCCAGCAGCGTAGGTGGGATTAGCTCCTACGAGCAGTACTTC. Translating gives CASSVGGISSYEQYF.

The CDR3 sequence is CASSYEKGSNEQFF. CDR3 sequence (DNA): TGTGCCAGCAGCTACGAAAAGGGTAGCAATGAGCAGTTCTTC. The chain recombines TRBV27 with TRBJ2-1; D ambiguous. This CDR3 is built from 14 residues. CDR1 is MNHEY, CDR2 SMNVEV, per germline (reference sequence). Trimming took off 6 bases at V and 6 bases at J, with 15 bases between the two ends.

The gene calls are TRBV19 and TRBJ1-1; D gene ambiguous. V was shortened by 5 bases and J by 5 bases, with 9 bases between the two germline ends. This CDR3 contains 12 residues. Germline V lookup: CDR1 LNHDA, CDR2 SQIVND (reference sequence). CDR3 bases: TGTGCCAGTAGTCCTGTAGGTACTGAAGCTTTCTTT. Amino acid sequence: CASSPVGTEAFF.

This clone was seen a handful of times. The V and J genes are TRBV18 and TRBJ2-5, with unresolved D. The CDR3 is 12 amino acids. The germline V gene encodes CDR1 KGHSH and CDR2 LQKENI. Trimming shortened V by 0 bases and J by 5 bases, and 4 bases separated the two germline ends. CDR3 loop: CASSPPRETQYF. CDR3 nucleotides: TGTGCCAGCTCACCACCGCGGGAGACCCAGTACTTC.

The chain combines TRBV19 with TRBJ1-2, with TRBD1 as a possible D gene (6 bases). This CDR3 is 16 amino acids long. Trimming cost V 4 bases and J 8 bases, with 23 bases left between them. Per germline, CDR1 LNHDA and CDR2 SQIVND (reference sequence). Here the CDR3 reads CASSRADRPLLGGYTF. In DNA, the CDR3 is TGTGCCAGTAGTAGAGCCGACAGGCCCCTACTTGGCGGCTACACCTTC.

This clone was seen a few times. The chain combines TRBV5-1 with TRBJ2-7; D is possibly TRBD2 (6 bases). Per the germline V gene, CDR1 is SGHRS and CDR2 is YFSETQ. The CDR3 loop spans 15 amino acids. V gave up 2 bases and J gave up 2 bases, with 14 bases separating them. CDR3 bases: TGCGCCAGCAGCTTAAATAGCGGCACCACCTACGAGCAGTACTTC. This translates into CASSLNSGTTYEQYF.

The chain is built from TRBV9 and TRBJ1-2, with D perhaps matching TRBD1 (6 bases). The CDR3 is 17 residues long. From germline, CDR1 is SGDLS and CDR2 YYNGEE. V lost 2 bases to trimming and J lost 4 bases, with 21 bases between them. The CDR3: CASSVTPPEAGAYGYTF. CDR3 coding DNA: TGTGCCAGCAGCGTCACACCCCCGGAGGCAGGGGCCTATGGCTACACCTTC.

The J gene is TRBJ1-2, the V gene TRBV10-3; no clear D gene. The CDR3 extends over 14 amino acids. The germline gives CDR1 ENHRY, CDR2 SYGVKD. The V end was cut by 4 bases, the J end by 0 bases, with 9 bases between. CDR3 in amino acids: CAISAREANYGYTF. CDR3 DNA sequence: TGTGCCATCAGTGCGCGGGAAGCTAACTATGGCTACACCTTC.

This clone has only a few counts. This chain links TRBV25-1 with TRBJ1-2, with 9 positions matching TRBD1. Germline trimming cut 4 bases from V and 2 bases from J; bases unmatched to any gene: 14. CDR3 length: 18 residues. Looked up from germline, CDR1 is MGHDK and CDR2 is SYGVNS. The CDR3 loop is CASSGLRGTGTGNYGYTF. Here the CDR3 DNA reads TGTGCCAGCAGTGGATTAAGGGGAACCGGGACAGGGAACTATGGCTACACCTTC.

The rearrangement joins TRBV27 to TRBJ2-7; D may be TRBD1 or TRBD2 (5 bases each). The CDR3 has 18 amino acids. V was trimmed by 10 bases and J by 0 bases, leaving 28 bases between them. Germline CDR1 MNHEY, CDR2 SMNVEV (reference sequence). The CDR3 loop reads CATMGEGEHGFRSYEQYF. As DNA, the CDR3 is TGTGCCACGATGGGAGAAGGGGAACACGGGTTCCGCTCCTACGAGCAGTACTTC.

This clone was picked up a small number of times. The rearrangement joins TRBV2 to TRBJ1-1; 11 bases fit TRBD1. V dropped 4 bases and J dropped 3; count of bases not matched to a gene: 7. The V gene's germline CDR1 is SNHLY and CDR2 FYNNEI. The CDR3 is 16 residues long. CDR3 in DNA: TGTGCCAGCAGTGGGTCGGACAGGGGGCTCGACACTGAAGCTTTCTTT. Translated, it gives CASSGSDRGLDTEAFF.

The V call is TRBV6-5, the J call TRBJ1-1; no firm D call. The CDR3 length is 13 residues. Trimming shortened V by 1 base and J by 5 bases, and 8 bases separated the two germline ends. Germline CDR1 and CDR2: MNHEY and SVGAGI. CDR3 loop: CASSYFGDTEAFF. CDR3 sequence (DNA): TGTGCCAGCAGTTACTTCGGGGATACTGAAGCTTTCTTT.

The chain recombines TRBV25-1 with TRBJ1-2, with 10 bases that match TRBD1. This CDR3 comprises 15 residues. Germline V gene sequence: CDR1 MGHDK, CDR2 SYGVNS. J lost 3 bases, V lost 2 bases, and 3 bases had no gene match. The CDR3 DNA is TGTGCCAGCAGTGAAGTCGGGACAGGGGACTATGGCTACACCTTC. It encodes CASSEVGTGDYGYTF.

The chain employs TRBV25-1 and TRBJ2-1; 13 bases align to TRBD2. Germline V gene data show CDR1 as MGHDK and CDR2 as SYGVNS. The CDR3 covers 15 residues. With 2 bases clipped from V and 7 bases from J, the junction kept 2 bases outside the gene matches. DNA for the CDR3: TGTGCCAGCAGTGAAGGGACTAGCGGGACAAATGAGCAGTTCTTC. Protein sequence: CASSEGTSGTNEQFF.

This chain links TRBV5-1 with TRBJ2-7, with 7 bases that match TRBD2. The CDR3 extends over 15 amino acids. The germline gives CDR1 SGHRS, CDR2 YFSETQ. V was pared by 6 bases and J by 5 bases, with 14 bases of the junction left unmatched. CDR3 residues: CASKIASGTPNEQYF. As DNA, the CDR3 is TGCGCCAGCAAGATCGCAAGCGGGACCCCTAACGAGCAGTACTTC. Variable domain in full (rest from reference TRBV5-1 and TRBJ2-7): KAGVTQTPRYLIKTRGQQVTLSCSPISGHRSVSWYQQTPGQGLQFLFEYFSETQRNKGNFPGRFSGRQFSNSRSEMNVSTLELGDSALYLCASKIASGTPNEQYFGPGTRLTVT.

In its sample, this clone was seen once. CDR3 in amino acids: CASSPAANSGPLHF. The CDR3 DNA sequence: TGTGCCAGCAGCCCCGCGGCAAACTCGGGACCCCTCCACTTT. The chain combines TRBV9 with TRBJ1-6; D gene ambiguous. The CDR3 length is 14 residues. Germline assignment: CDR1 SGDLS and CDR2 YYNGEE. V was cut by 4 bases and J by 12 bases, with 17 bases left in between. Looking up the rest from reference TRBV9 and TRBJ1-6 gives the full variable domain: DSGVTQTPKHLITATGQRVTLRCSPRSGDLSVYWYQQSLDQGLQFLIQYYNGEERAKGNILERFSAQQFPDLHSELNLSSLELGDSALYFCASSPAANSGPLHFGNGTRLTVT.

J is TRBJ2-7 and V is TRBV28; D call uncertain. CDR3 length: 12 residues. V was pared by 5 bases and J by 7 bases, with 12 bases between. CDR1 and CDR2 (germline): MDHEN, SYDVKM. CDR3 in amino acids: CASSPPLREQYF. The CDR3 bases are TGTGCCAGCAGTCCCCCCCTGAGGGAGCAGTACTTC.

This clone has a single count. The genes are TRBV6-5 and TRBJ2-1; TRBD1 agrees at 9 bases. Looked up from germline, CDR1 is MNHEY and CDR2 is SVGAGI. CDR3 length: 13 residues. The V segment lost 2 bases and the J segment 15 bases; nucleotides outside the gene matches: 8. The CDR3 nucleotides read TGTGCCAGCAGTTACGGACGCGGGACAGGGACGTTCTTC. Protein: CASSYGRGTGTFF.

V gene TRBV6-6 combines with J gene TRBJ1-2, with D unclear. Germline CDR1 is MNHNY and CDR2 is SVGAGI (reference sequence). The CDR3 sequence is 12 residues long. The V and J ends lost 0 bases and 5 bases respectively, with 4 bases between them. The CDR3 bases are TGTGCCAGCAGTTACTCAGGGTATGGCTACACCTTC. This encodes CASSYSGYGYTF.

The V and J genes are TRBV19 and TRBJ1-3; no clear D. V was pared by 0 bases and J by 0 bases, with 6 bases between. CDR3 length: 15 amino acids. Per the germline V gene, CDR1 is LNHDA and CDR2 is SQIVND (reference sequence). CDR3 residues: CASSIEGVSGNTIYF. As DNA, the CDR3 is TGTGCCAGTAGTATAGAGGGAGTCTCTGGAAACACCATATATTTT.